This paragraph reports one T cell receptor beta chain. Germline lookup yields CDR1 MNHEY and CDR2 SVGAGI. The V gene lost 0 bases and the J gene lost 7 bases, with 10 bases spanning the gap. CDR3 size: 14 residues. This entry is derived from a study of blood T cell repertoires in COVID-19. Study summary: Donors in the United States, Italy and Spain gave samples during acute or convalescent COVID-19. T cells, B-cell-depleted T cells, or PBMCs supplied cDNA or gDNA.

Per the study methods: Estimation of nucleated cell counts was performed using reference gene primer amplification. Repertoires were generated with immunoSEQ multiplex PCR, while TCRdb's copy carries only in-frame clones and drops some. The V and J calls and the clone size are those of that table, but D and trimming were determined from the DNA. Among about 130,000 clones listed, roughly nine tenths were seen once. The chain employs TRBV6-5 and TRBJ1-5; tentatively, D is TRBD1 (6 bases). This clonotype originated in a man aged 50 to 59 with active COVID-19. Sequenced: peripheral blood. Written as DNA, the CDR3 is TGTGCCAGCAGTTACTCGATCAGGGGCCAGCCCCAGCATTTT. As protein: CASSYSIRGQPQHF.